Below, 11 T cell receptor beta chains from the same sample are listed, as sequenced in a study of T cell repertoires in ileal Crohn's disease. The table came from immunoSEQ multiplex PCR; TCRdb's copy has only in-frame clones and leaves some out. The sample includes 7,000 to 8,500 clones, roughly 84% of them seen just once. Sequenced input: ileal tissue. These receptor sequences come from an adult with Crohn's disease.

The DNA of the CDR3 is TGTGCCAGTCGACCGGGACAGATTAACACTGAAGCTTTCTTT. It is translated as CASRPGQINTEAFF. The J gene is TRBJ1-1, the V gene TRBV19, with 7 bases lining up with TRBD1. CDR3 length: 14 residues. Unmatched junction bases numbered 8, after V lost 8 bases and J lost 2 bases. Germline V lookup: CDR1 LNHDA, CDR2 SQIVND (reference sequence).

This clone was counted a few times. J is TRBJ2-3 and V is TRBV6-4, with 8 bases that match TRBD2. The CDR3 has 16 amino acids. The V segment lost 3 bases and the J segment 2 bases; nucleotides outside the gene matches: 7. Germline-derived CDR1 and CDR2 are MRHNA and SNTAGT. The CDR3 DNA sequence: TGTGCCAGCAGTGATCGGGCGGGAGGTCCCACAGATACGCAGTATTTT. It codes for CASSDRAGGPTDTQYF.

This clone has more than one count but fewer than ten. The chain carries TRBV15 and TRBJ2-7, with a weak D call TRBD2 (7 bases). The germline CDR1 and CDR2 sequences are LNHNV and YYDKDF (reference sequence). This CDR3 is 13 amino acids long. V was shortened by 6 bases and J by 4 bases, with 13 bases between the two germline ends. CDR3 in DNA: TGTGCCACCAGAGGGGGGGGATTTTACGAGCAGTACTTC. As protein: CATRGGGFYEQYF.

The chain employs TRBV4-1 and TRBJ2-7; 10 nucleotides align to TRBD2. Germline loops: CDR1 MGHRA, CDR2 YSYEKL. CDR3 length equals 16 residues. The V segment lost 4 bases and the J segment 1 base; nucleotides outside the gene matches: 7. This chain's CDR3 is CASSRSGTSESYEQYF. CDR3 DNA sequence: TGCGCCAGCAGCCGCTCCGGGACTAGCGAGTCCTACGAGCAGTACTTC.

CDR3 DNA sequence: TGCGCCAGCAGCAGGGAGGGACAGGGGGCGGATGAAGCTTTCTTT. This encodes CASSREGQGADEAFF. The rearrangement joins TRBV5-1 to TRBJ1-1; 12 bases line up with TRBD1. V gave up 4 bases and J gave up 7 bases; unmatched junction bases: 8. This CDR3 is 15 amino acids long. CDR1 is SGHRS and CDR2 is YFSETQ in the germline V gene.

This clone was found a few times. The chain's CDR3 is CASSSGTSGGSYNEQFF. The CDR3 DNA follows: TGTGCCAGCAGTTCCGGGACTAGCGGAGGCTCCTACAATGAGCAGTTCTTC. This chain joins TRBV25-1 and TRBJ2-1; the match to TRBD2 covers 11 bases. Germline CDR1 reads MGHDK; CDR2 reads SYGVNS. This CDR3 is built from 17 residues. Trimming took 5 bases from V and 0 from J; bases not matched to a gene: 6.

This chain connects TRBV11-3 to TRBJ2-5; D possibly corresponds to TRBD2 (5 bases). V lost 3 bases to trimming and J lost 5 bases, with 13 bases between them. The V gene's germline CDR1 is SGHNT and CDR2 YENEEA. The CDR3 spans 14 residues. CDR3 coding DNA: TGTGCCAGCAGCTTCGGGCGGGCCGGCGAGACCCAGTACTTC. This translates into CASSFGRAGETQYF.

The V gene is TRBV11-3, the J gene TRBJ2-1; 9 positions agree with TRBD2. Germline V gene data show CDR1 as SGHNT and CDR2 as YENEEA. This CDR3 region has 19 residues. Germline trimming cut 5 bases from V and 7 bases from J; bases unmatched to any gene: 21. The CDR3 region has the DNA TGTGCCAGCAGCCCTGGCGGGGGGCATAGCGGGAGTTTCGAGAATGAGCAGTTCTTC. Translated: CASSPGGGHSGSFENEQFF.

V is TRBV6-4 and J is TRBJ2-1, with 7 nucleotides matching TRBD2. The CDR3 consists of 15 residues. Germline CDR1 MRHNA, CDR2 SNTAGT. Trimming took 0 bases from V and 1 from J; bases not matched to a gene: 0. The CDR3 coding sequence is TGTGCCAGCAGTGACTCAGCGGGATCCTACAATGAGCAGTTCTTC. Its protein product is CASSDSAGSYNEQFF.

This chain's CDR3 is CSAEGDRRHNEQFF. CDR3 in DNA: TGCAGCGCTGAGGGGGACAGGCGACACAATGAGCAGTTCTTC. The V and J genes are TRBV29-1 and TRBJ2-1; 8 nucleotides line up with TRBD1. This CDR3 is built from 14 residues. CDR1 is SQVTM and CDR2 is ANQGSEA in the germline V gene. With V trimmed by 7 bases and J by 5 bases, 10 bases remained unmatched.

The chain has TRBV11-2 and TRBJ2-7; TRBD2 aligns across 14 bases. V lost 2 bases and J lost 5; bases outside the gene matches: 8. CDR3 size: 17 residues. Germline V gives CDR1 SGHAT, CDR2 FQNNGV. CDR3 DNA sequence: TGTGCCAGCAGCTTATTGACTAGCGGGAGGGCAATCCACGAGCAGTACTTC. Protein: CASSLLTSGRAIHEQYF.